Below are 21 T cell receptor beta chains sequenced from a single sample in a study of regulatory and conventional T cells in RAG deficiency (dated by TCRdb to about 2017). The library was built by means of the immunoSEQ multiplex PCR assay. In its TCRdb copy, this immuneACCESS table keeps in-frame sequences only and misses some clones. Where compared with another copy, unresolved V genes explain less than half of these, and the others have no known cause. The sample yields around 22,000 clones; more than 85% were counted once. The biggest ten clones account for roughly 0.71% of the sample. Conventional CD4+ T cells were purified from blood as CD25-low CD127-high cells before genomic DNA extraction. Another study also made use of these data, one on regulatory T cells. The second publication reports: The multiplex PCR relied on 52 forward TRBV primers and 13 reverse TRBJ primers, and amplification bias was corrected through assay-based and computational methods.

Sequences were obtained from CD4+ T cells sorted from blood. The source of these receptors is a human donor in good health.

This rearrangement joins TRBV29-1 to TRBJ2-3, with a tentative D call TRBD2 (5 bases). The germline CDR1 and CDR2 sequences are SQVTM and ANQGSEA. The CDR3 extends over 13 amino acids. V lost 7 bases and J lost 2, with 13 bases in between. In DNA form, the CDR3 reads TGCAGCGCGTCCGGGATTCACACAGATACGCAGTATTTT. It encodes CSASGIHTDTQYF.

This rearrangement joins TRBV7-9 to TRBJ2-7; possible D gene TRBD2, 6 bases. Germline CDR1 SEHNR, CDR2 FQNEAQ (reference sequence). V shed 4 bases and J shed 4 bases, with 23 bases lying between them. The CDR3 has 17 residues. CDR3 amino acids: CASSSGTGGTGVYEQYF. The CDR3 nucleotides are TGTGCCAGCAGCTCGGGTACTGGGGGGACGGGAGTATACGAGCAGTACTTC.

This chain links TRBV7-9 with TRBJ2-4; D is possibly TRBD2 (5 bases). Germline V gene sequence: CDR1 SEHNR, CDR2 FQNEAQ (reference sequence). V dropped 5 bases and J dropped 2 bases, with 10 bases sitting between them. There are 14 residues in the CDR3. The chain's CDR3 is CASSRDRPKNIQYF. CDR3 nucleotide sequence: TGTGCCAGCAGCCGGGATCGTCCCAAAAACATTCAGTACTTC.

The CDR3 is CASSLEGMIDYGYTF. The DNA of the CDR3 is TGTGCCAGCAGTTTAGAGGGTATGATTGACTATGGCTACACCTTC. The gene calls are TRBV28 and TRBJ1-2; D is undetermined. V lost 2 bases and J lost 3, with 13 bases in between. The CDR3 contains 15 residues. In germline, CDR1 is MDHEN, CDR2 SYDVKM.

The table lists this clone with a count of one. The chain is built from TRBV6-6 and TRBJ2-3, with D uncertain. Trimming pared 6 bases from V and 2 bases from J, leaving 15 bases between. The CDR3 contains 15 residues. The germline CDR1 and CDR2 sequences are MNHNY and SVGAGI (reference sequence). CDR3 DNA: TGTGCCAGCAGACCAGACGGCCCAACCACAGATACGCAGTATTTT. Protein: CASRPDGPTTDTQYF.

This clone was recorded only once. CDR3: CAWAPGATNEKLFF. The DNA for the CDR3 is TGTGCCTGGGCACCAGGAGCCACTAATGAAAAACTGTTTTTT. V gene TRBV30 combines with J gene TRBJ1-4; no clear D gene. V was clipped by 5 bases and J by 2 bases, with 12 bases between them. This CDR3 spans 14 amino acids. Per the germline V gene, CDR1 is GTSNPN and CDR2 is SVGIG (reference sequence).

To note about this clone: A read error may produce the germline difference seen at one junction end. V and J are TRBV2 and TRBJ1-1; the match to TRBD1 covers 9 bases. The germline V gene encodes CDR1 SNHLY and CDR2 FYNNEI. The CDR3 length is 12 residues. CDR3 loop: CASSARETGGYF. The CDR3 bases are TGTGCCAGCAGTGCCCGAGAGACAGGGGGGTACTTT. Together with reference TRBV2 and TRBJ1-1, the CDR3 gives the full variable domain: EPEVTQTPSHQVTQMGQEVILRCVPISNHLYFYWYRQILGQKVEFLVSFYNNEISEKSEIFDDQFSVERPDGSNFTLKIRSTKLEDSAMYFCASSARETGGYFGQGTRLTVV.

Here the CDR3 DNA reads TGTGCCAGCAGCCACGACAGGGGGAAAGGGAATCAGCCCCAGCATTTT. Protein: CASSHDRGKGNQPQHF. This sequence joins TRBV7-9 and TRBJ1-5, with TRBD1 matching 9 bases. V dropped 5 bases and J dropped 4; count of bases not matched to a gene: 9. The CDR3 has 16 residues. The germline gives CDR1 SEHNR, CDR2 FQNEAQ (reference sequence). Together with reference TRBV7-9 and TRBJ1-5, the CDR3 gives the full variable domain: DTGVSQNPRHKITKRGQNVTFRCDPISEHNRLYWYRQTLGQGPEFLTYFQNEAQLEKSRLLSDRFSAERPKGSFSTLEIQRTEQGDSAMYLCASSHDRGKGNQPQHFGDGTRLSIL.

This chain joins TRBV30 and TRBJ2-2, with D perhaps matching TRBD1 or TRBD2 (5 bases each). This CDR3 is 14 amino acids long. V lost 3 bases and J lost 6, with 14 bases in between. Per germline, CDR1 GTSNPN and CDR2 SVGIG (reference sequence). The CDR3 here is CAWSQLWGSGELFF. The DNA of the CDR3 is TGTGCCTGGAGCCAATTGTGGGGGTCCGGGGAGCTGTTTTTT.

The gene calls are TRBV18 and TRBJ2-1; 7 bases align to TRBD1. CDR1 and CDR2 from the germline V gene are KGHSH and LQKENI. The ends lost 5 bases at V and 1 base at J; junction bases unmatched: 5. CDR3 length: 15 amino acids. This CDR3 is CASSIRQGSYNEQFF. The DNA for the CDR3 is TGTGCCAGCTCAATTCGACAGGGATCCTACAATGAGCAGTTCTTC.

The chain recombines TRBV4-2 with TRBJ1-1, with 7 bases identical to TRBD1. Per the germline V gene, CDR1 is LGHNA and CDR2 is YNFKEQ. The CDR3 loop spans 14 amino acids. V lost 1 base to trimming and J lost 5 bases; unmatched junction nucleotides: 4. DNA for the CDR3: TGTGCCAGCAGCCAAGGACAGGGTTGGACTGAAGCTTTCTTT. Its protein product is CASSQGQGWTEAFF.

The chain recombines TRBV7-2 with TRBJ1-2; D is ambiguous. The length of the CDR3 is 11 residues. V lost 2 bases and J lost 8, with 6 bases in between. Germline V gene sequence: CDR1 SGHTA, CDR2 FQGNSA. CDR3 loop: CASSLLLGYTF. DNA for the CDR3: TGTGCCAGCAGCTTATTATTAGGCTACACCTTC. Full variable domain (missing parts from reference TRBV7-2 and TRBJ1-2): GAGVSQSPSNKVTEKGKDVELRCDPISGHTALYWYRQSLGQGLEFLIYFQGNSAPDKSGLPSDRFSAERTGGSVSTLTIQRTQQEDSAVYLCASSLLLGYTFGSGTRLTVV.

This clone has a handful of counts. DNA of the CDR3: TGTGCCACTCAAACAGAGTCTGAAGCTTTCTTT. It yields the protein CATQTESEAFF. The V call is TRBV10-3, the J call TRBJ1-1; D remains ambiguous. V was pared by 10 bases and J by 6 bases, with 12 bases between. Germline values: CDR1 ENHRY, CDR2 SYGVKD. This CDR3 region has 11 residues.

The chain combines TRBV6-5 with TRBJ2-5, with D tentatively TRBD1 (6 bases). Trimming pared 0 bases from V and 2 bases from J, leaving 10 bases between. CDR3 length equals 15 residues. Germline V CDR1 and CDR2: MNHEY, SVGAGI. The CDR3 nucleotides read TGTGCCAGCAGTTACTCGATAGGACAGCAAGAGACCCAGTACTTC. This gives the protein CASSYSIGQQETQYF.

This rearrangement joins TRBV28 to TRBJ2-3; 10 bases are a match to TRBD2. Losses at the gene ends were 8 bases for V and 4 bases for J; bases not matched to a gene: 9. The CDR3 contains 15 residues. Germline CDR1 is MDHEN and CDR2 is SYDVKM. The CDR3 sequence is CASAGTSDRPDTQYF. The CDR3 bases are TGTGCCAGCGCCGGGACTAGCGATCGCCCAGATACGCAGTATTTT.

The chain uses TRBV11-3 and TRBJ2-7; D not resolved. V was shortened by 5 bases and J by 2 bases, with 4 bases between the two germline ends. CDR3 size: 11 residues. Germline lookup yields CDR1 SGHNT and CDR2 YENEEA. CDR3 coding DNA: TGTGCCAGCAGCAAAACCTACGAGCAGTACTTC. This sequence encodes CASSKTYEQYF.

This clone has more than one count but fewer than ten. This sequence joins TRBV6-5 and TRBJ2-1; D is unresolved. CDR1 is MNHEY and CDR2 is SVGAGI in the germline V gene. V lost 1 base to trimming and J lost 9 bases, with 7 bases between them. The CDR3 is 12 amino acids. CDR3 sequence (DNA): TGTGCCAGCAGTTACTTGTTGGGTGAGCAGTTCTTC. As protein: CASSYLLGEQFF.

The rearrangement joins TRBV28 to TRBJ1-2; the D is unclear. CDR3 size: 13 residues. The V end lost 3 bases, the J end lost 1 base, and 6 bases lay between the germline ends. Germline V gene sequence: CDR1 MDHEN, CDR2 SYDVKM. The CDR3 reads CASSLTGNYGYTF. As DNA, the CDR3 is TGTGCCAGCAGTTTGACGGGTAACTATGGCTACACCTTC.

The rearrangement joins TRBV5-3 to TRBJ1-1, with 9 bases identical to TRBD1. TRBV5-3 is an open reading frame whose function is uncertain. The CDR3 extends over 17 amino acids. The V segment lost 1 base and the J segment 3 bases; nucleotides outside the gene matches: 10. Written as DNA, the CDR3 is TGTGCCAGAAGCTTGCCGGGACAGGGATCCGGGGACACTGAAGCTTTCTTT. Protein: CARSLPGQGSGDTEAFF.

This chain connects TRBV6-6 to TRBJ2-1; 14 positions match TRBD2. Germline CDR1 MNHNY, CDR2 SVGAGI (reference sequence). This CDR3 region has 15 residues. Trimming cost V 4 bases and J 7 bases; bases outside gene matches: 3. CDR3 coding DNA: TGTGCCAGCAGTTCCGGGACTAGCGGGAGAAATGAGCAGTTCTTC. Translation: CASSSGTSGRNEQFF.

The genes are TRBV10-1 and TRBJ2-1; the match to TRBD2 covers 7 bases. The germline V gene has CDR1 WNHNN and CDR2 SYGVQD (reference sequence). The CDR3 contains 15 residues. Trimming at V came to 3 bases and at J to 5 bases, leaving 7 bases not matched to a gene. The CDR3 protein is CASSDLQGGNNEQFF. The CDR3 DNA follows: TGCGCCAGCAGTGACCTGCAGGGAGGGAACAATGAGCAGTTCTTC.